This is a list of T cell receptor beta chains from one sample in a study of radiation and T cells in renal cell carcinoma. Data came from immunoSEQ multiplex PCR; TCRdb stores just in-frame clones and leaves some out. The sample consists of around 180,000 clones, about 88% of them appearing once. Material: blood, obtained from a patient whose treatment included radiotherapy and nephrectomy. The receptors here all came from a woman aged 50 to 60 with renal cell carcinoma. The CDR3 runs from the conserved cysteine through the conserved F or W. Each record gives: V gene, D gene, J gene, clone size, CDR3 protein, CDR3 DNA. A D gene is named only where the DNA matches it firmly. A row's size may be missing; if present it is once, few, many or a size class.

TRBV30	NA	TRBJ2-6	NA	CAWSEGATGANVLTF	TGTGCCTGGAGTGAAGGCGCGACTGGGGCCAACGTCCTGACTTTC
TRBV5-1	NA	TRBJ1-3	few	CASSPWQGNSGNTIYF	TGCGCCAGCAGCCCTTGGCAGGGGAACTCTGGAAACACCATATATTTT
TRBV9	NA	TRBJ1-4	NA	CASSVEWADEKLFF	TGTGCCAGCAGCGTAGAATGGGCTGATGAAAAACTGTTTTTT
TRBV7-7	TRBD2	TRBJ2-1	NA	CASSLVGLAGDEQFF	TGTGCTAGCAGCTTAGTAGGACTAGCGGGGGATGAGCAGTTCTTC
TRBV15	TRBD1	TRBJ1-1	few	CATSNDRERAFF	TGTGCCACCAGCAACGACAGGGAGAGAGCTTTCTTT
TRBV21-1	NA	TRBJ2-7	NA	CASKRDRCTYEQYF	TGTGCCAGCAAGAGGGACAGGTGTACCTACGAGCAGTACTTC
TRBV6-5	NA	TRBJ1-2	NA	CAASQENYGYTF	TGTGCCGCGTCTCAGGAAAACTATGGCTACACCTTC
TRBV15	NA	TRBJ2-1	NA	CATSRDLGEQFF	TGTGCCACCAGCAGAGATCTTGGGGAGCAGTTCTTC
TRBV4-1	NA	TRBJ1-1	NA	CASSQKGILGVTEAFF	TGCGCCAGCAGCCAAAAAGGGATTCTGGGAGTCACTGAAGCTTTCTTT
TRBV7-9	NA	TRBJ2-5	NA	CASSQVRSETQYF	TGTGCCAGCAGCCAGGTGCGGAGCGAGACCCAGTACTTC
TRBV29-1	NA	TRBJ1-2	NA	CSVESVAYGYTF	TGCAGCGTTGAATCGGTGGCCTATGGCTACACCTTC
TRBV18	NA	TRBJ2-1	NA	CASSPQEGQFF	TGTGCCAGCTCCCCACAAGAAGGGCAGTTCTTC
TRBV15	TRBD1	TRBJ1-3	NA	CATSRDRLGNTIYF	TGTGCCACTTCCCGGGACAGGCTTGGAAACACCATATATTTT
TRBV5-6	NA	TRBJ2-2	NA	CASTQTGIANTGELFF	TGTGCCAGCACTCAAACTGGGATCGCGAACACCGGGGAGCTGTTTTTT
TRBV19	NA	TRBJ2-1	NA	CASIGGAGYNEQFF	TGTGCCAGTATTGGGGGGGCAGGGTACAATGAGCAGTTCTTC
TRBV6-4	NA	TRBJ1-2	NA	CASRVTLGHPYGYTF	TGTGCCAGCAGGGTTACATTGGGACATCCCTATGGCTACACCTTC
TRBV5-1	NA	TRBJ2-3	NA	CASSSAGRGSTDTQYF	TGCGCCAGCAGCTCTGCTGGTAGGGGGAGCACAGATACGCAGTATTTT
TRBV6-5	NA	TRBJ1-1	NA	CASSGNTEAFF	TGTGCCAGCTCGGGGAACACTGAAGCTTTCTTT
TRBV2	NA	TRBJ2-6	NA	CASSDPRGAPSSGANVLTF	TGTGCCAGCAGTGATCCCCGGGGGGCGCCTAGCTCTGGGGCCAACGTCCTGACTTTC
TRBV9	TRBD1	TRBJ2-7	NA	CASSVDGGQGYEQYF	TGTGCCAGCAGCGTAGACGGGGGACAGGGCTACGAGCAGTACTTC
TRBV29-1	NA	TRBJ2-1	NA	CSVEVVPPRFF	TGCAGCGTTGAAGTGGTCCCCCCGAGGTTCTTC
TRBV5-1	TRBD2	TRBJ2-7	NA	CASRAGLAGDYEQYF	TGCGCCAGCAGAGCGGGACTAGCGGGGGACTACGAGCAGTACTTC
TRBV7-6	TRBD2	TRBJ2-5	NA	CASSPQSLSGGAQYF	TGTGCCAGCAGCCCACAGAGCTTGTCGGGGGGGGCCCAGTACTTC
TRBV5-1	NA	TRBJ1-1	NA	CASSLARGVNTEAFF	TGCGCCAGCAGCTTGGCGCGGGGGGTGAATACTGAAGCTTTCTTT
TRBV11-3	NA	TRBJ2-3	NA	CASSIGTNTDTQYF	TGTGCCAGCAGCATAGGCACTAACACAGATACGCAGTATTTT
TRBV4-1	TRBD1	TRBJ1-2	NA	CASSQGTGTNYGYTF	TGCGCCAGCAGCCAAGGGACAGGAACCAACTATGGCTACACCTTC
TRBV7-7	TRBD2	TRBJ2-5	NA	CASSGGLAGVETQYF	TGTGCTAGCAGCGGGGGACTAGCGGGGGTGGAGACCCAGTACTTC
TRBV7-2	NA	TRBJ2-2	NA	CASSFLASGELFF	TGTGCCAGCAGCTTTCTAGCATCGGGGGAGCTGTTTTTT
TRBV2	NA	TRBJ1-5	NA	CASSQDTNQPQHF	TGTGCCAGCAGTCAGGACACTAATCAGCCCCAGCATTTT
TRBV5-1	TRBD2	TRBJ2-2	NA	CASSRTSGARTGELFF	TGCGCCAGCAGCAGGACTAGCGGGGCTAGGACCGGGGAGCTGTTTTTT
TRBV9	TRBD1	TRBJ2-7	NA	CASSVDFGQGYEQYF	TGTGCCAGCAGCGTAGACTTCGGACAGGGGTACGAGCAGTACTTC
TRBV5-4	NA	TRBJ2-3	NA	CASSLKTVGTDTQYF	TGTGCCAGCAGCTTAAAGACGGTGGGCACAGATACGCAGTATTTT
TRBV7-3	TRBD1	TRBJ2-2	NA	CASKPATGAGGELFF	TGTGCCAGCAAACCGGCGACAGGGGCGGGTGGGGAGCTGTTTTTT
TRBV6-5	TRBD1	TRBJ1-2	NA	CASSRPGTGVAGYTF	TGTGCCAGCAGTCGACCCGGGACAGGGGTAGCTGGCTACACCTTC
TRBV30	NA	TRBJ1-2	NA	CAWSPSREKGYTF	TGTGCCTGGAGCCCCTCCCGGGAGAAGGGCTACACCTTC
TRBV25-1	NA	TRBJ1-1	NA	CASRPSGGYTEAFF	TGTGCCAGCAGACCCTCGGGGGGTTACACTGAAGCTTTCTTT
TRBV5-4	TRBD1	TRBJ2-1	NA	CASSPGTGRSYNEQFF	TGTGCCAGCAGCCCCGGGACAGGGAGGTCCTACAATGAGCAGTTCTTC
TRBV6-5	NA	TRBJ2-2	NA	CASSRGTDTGELFF	TGTGCCAGCAGTAGGGGGACGGACACCGGGGAGCTGTTTTTT
TRBV5-1	TRBD2	TRBJ2-7	NA	CASSLISGGTYEQYF	TGCGCCAGCAGCTTGATTAGCGGGGGAACCTACGAGCAGTACTTC
TRBV13	NA	TRBJ1-5	NA	CASKRGESNQPQHF	TGTGCCAGCAAACGGGGCGAGAGCAATCAGCCCCAGCATTTT
TRBV4-3	NA	TRBJ2-1	NA	CASSQDLRGNNEQFF	TGCGCCAGCAGCCAGGATCTAAGGGGTAACAATGAGCAGTTCTTC
TRBV7-3	NA	TRBJ1-1	NA	CASSLTRGNTEAFF	TGTGCCAGCAGCTTAACTCGGGGGAACACTGAAGCTTTCTTT
TRBV30	TRBD1	TRBJ2-2	NA	CAWSLGQGNTGELFF	TGTGCCTGGAGTTTGGGACAGGGTAACACCGGGGAGCTGTTTTTT
TRBV7-9	TRBD1	TRBJ1-5	few	CASSLAGQLNQPQHF	TGTGCCAGCAGCTTAGCGGGACAGCTCAATCAGCCCCAGCATTTT
TRBV19	TRBD1	TRBJ1-1	NA	CASSIQGGLGTEAFF	TGTGCCAGTAGTATACAGGGGGGTTTGGGCACTGAAGCTTTCTTT
TRBV4-2	NA	TRBJ2-6	NA	CASSQNVGRGLGGANVLTF	TGTGCCAGCAGCCAGAACGTCGGGAGGGGGCTAGGTGGGGCCAACGTCCTGACTTTC
TRBV6-5	NA	TRBJ1-4	few	CASSYSRGEKLFF	TGTGCCAGCAGTTACTCTAGGGGGGAAAAACTGTTTTTT
TRBV5-1	NA	TRBJ2-5	NA	CASSKGPQETQYF	TGCGCCAGCAGCAAGGGACCCCAAGAGACCCAGTACTTC
TRBV19	TRBD1	TRBJ1-5	NA	CASSMTGGIRISNQPQHF	TGTGCCAGTAGTATGACAGGGGGTATTAGAATAAGCAATCAGCCCCAGCATTTT
TRBV6-1	NA	TRBJ2-2	NA	CASSAVGGELFF	TGTGCCAGCAGTGCCGTTGGCGGGGAGCTGTTTTTT
TRBV7-8	TRBD2	TRBJ2-5	NA	CASSTRVLNTREDQYF	TGTGCCAGCAGCACCAGGGTTTTAAATACACGGGAGGACCAGTACTTC